A selection of T cell receptor beta chains follows, all from one sample in a study of blood T cell repertoires in COVID-19. The method was immunoSEQ multiplex PCR; TCRdb's version includes in-frame clones alone and lacks a portion of them. This sample has about 69,000 clones, with around 77% found just once. Input material: peripheral blood. Source of these receptors: a man in his 60s with acute or convalescent COVID-19. Each CDR3 is given with its conserved first and last residue. A D gene is named only where the DNA matches it firmly. A row's size may be missing; if present it is once, few, many or a size class.

-,TRBV7-2,TRBJ2-3,once,CASSLRQVKDTQYF,TGTGCCAGCAGCCTTCGACAGGTCAAGGATACGCAGTATTTT
-,TRBV6-5,TRBJ2-3,-,CASTSDGGSSDTQYF,TGTGCCAGCACCTCGGACGGGGGATCATCAGATACGCAGTATTTT
-,TRBV19,TRBJ2-3,few,CASSISGEGDTQYF,TGTGCCAGTAGTATATCAGGGGAGGGAGATACGCAGTATTTT
TRBD2,TRBV2,TRBJ2-2,once,CASIHHGGILNTGELFF,TGTGCCAGCATCCACCACGGGGGGATTTTGAACACCGGGGAGCTGTTTTTT
-,TRBV29-1,TRBJ1-5,-,CSVKYSNQPQHF,TGCAGCGTTAAATATAGCAATCAGCCCCAGCATTTT
TRBD1,TRBV6-5,TRBJ1-2,-,CASRGTGGRYGYTF,TGTGCCAGCAGGGGGACAGGGGGCCGCTATGGCTACACCTTC
-,TRBV6-2/TRBV6-3,TRBJ1-6,-,CASSYSQGTPLHF,TGTGCCAGCAGTTACAGTCAGGGGACACCCCTCCACTTT
-,TRBV7-3,TRBJ1-2,-,CASSPTGPTGWNYGYTF,TGTGCCAGCAGCCCCACCGGCCCGACAGGTTGGAACTATGGCTACACCTTC
-,TRBV14,TRBJ1-4,few,CASSHGHPHPTEEKLFF,TGTGCCAGCAGCCATGGACACCCTCATCCAACGGAAGAAAAACTGTTTTTT
TRBD1,TRBV2,TRBJ2-5,-,CASKGTEQETQYF,TGTGCCAGCAAAGGGACAGAACAAGAGACCCAGTACTTC
-,TRBV6-5,TRBJ2-7,-,CASSKTDYEQYF,TGTGCCAGCAGTAAAACAGATTACGAGCAGTACTTC
TRBD1,TRBV6-2/TRBV6-3,TRBJ2-1,once,CASSPTGGFYNEQFF,TGTGCCAGCAGCCCTACAGGGGGTTTCTACAATGAGCAGTTCTTC
-,TRBV6-8,TRBJ2-7,-,CASSPSGARGQWCENEQYF,TGTGCCAGCAGTCCAAGCGGGGCCAGGGGGCAATGGTGTGAGAACGAGCAGTACTTC
-,TRBV5-1,TRBJ2-7,once,CASHTPQGYEQYF,TGCGCCAGTCACACTCCTCAGGGTTACGAGCAGTACTTC
-,TRBV14,TRBJ2-2,-,CASSFANPGAGELFF,TGTGCCAGCAGCTTCGCCAACCCGGGGGCCGGGGAGCTGTTTTTT
-,TRBV6-5,TRBJ1-2,-,CASSPLMGSGYGYTF,TGTGCCAGCAGTCCCCTTATGGGCAGTGGCTATGGCTACACCTTC
-,TRBV28,TRBJ1-4,-,CASSLWLGVAVNEKLFF,TGTGCCAGCAGTTTATGGCTCGGGGTGGCAGTTAATGAAAAACTGTTTTTT
-,TRBV5-1,TRBJ1-1,few,CASSLLVMNTEAFF,TGCGCCAGCAGCTTGTTAGTTATGAACACTGAAGCTTTCTTT
-,TRBV18,TRBJ2-1,-,CASSPGGTRNNEQFF,TGTGCCAGCTCACCTGGGGGGACTCGAAACAATGAGCAGTTCTTC
-,TRBV5-4,TRBJ2-2,-,CASSSKGSLNTGELFF,TGTGCCAGCAGCAGCAAGGGGTCGTTGAACACCGGGGAGCTGTTTTTT
TRBD1,TRBV30,TRBJ1-6,-,CAWSGTGTGSSPLHF,TGTGCCTGGAGTGGAACCGGGACAGGGTCGTCACCCCTCCACTTT
TRBD1,TRBV5-5,TRBJ1-2,-,CASSHGTGSNYGYTF,TGTGCCAGCAGCCACGGGACAGGGTCTAACTATGGCTACACCTTC
-,TRBV3-1/TRBV3-2,TRBJ1-1,-,CASSQDGSLLGAEAFF,TGTGCCAGCAGCCAAGATGGATCCCTGCTCGGGGCTGAAGCTTTCTTT
TRBD2,TRBV7-6,TRBJ2-1,-,CASSLYYSGGSNEQFF,TGTGCCAGCAGCTTATATTACAGCGGGGGTTCCAATGAGCAGTTCTTC
TRBD1,TRBV12-3/TRBV12-4,TRBJ2-1,-,CASGTASFNEQFF,TGTGCCAGCGGGACAGCCTCCTTCAATGAGCAGTTCTTC
-,TRBV7-2,TRBJ2-7,-,CASSLVGLVYEQYF,TGTGCCAGCAGCTTAGTAGGACTCGTTTACGAGCAGTACTTC
-,TRBV2,TRBJ2-5,-,CASIGVDFGTQYF,TGTGCCAGCATAGGGGTGGATTTCGGGACCCAGTACTTC
-,TRBV27,TRBJ1-6,-,CASRPPTGSYNSPLHF,TGTGCCAGCAGACCCCCAACGGGCTCCTATAATTCACCCCTCCACTTT
TRBD1,TRBV2,TRBJ1-5,-,CASREQGGGNQPQHF,TGTGCCAGCAGGGAACAGGGGGGAGGCAATCAGCCCCAGCATTTT
-,TRBV19,TRBJ2-2,-,CASSPGQNTGELFF,TGTGCCAGTAGCCCGGGACAGAACACCGGGGAGCTGTTTTTT
-,TRBV11-2,TRBJ1-2,-,CASSLGATLYGYTF,TGTGCCAGCAGCTTAGGGGCAACACTCTATGGCTACACCTTC
-,TRBV6-5,TRBJ2-7,-,CASSSYRVPYEQYF,TGTGCCAGCAGTTCCTACAGGGTACCTTACGAGCAGTACTTC
-,TRBV2,TRBJ2-5,-,CASRAYTTGGETQYF,TGTGCCAGCAGGGCTTACACGACAGGCGGCGAGACCCAGTACTTC
-,TRBV9,TRBJ2-5,-,CASSGTVQETQYF,TGTGCCAGCAGCGGGACAGTCCAAGAGACCCAGTACTTC
-,TRBV14,TRBJ1-2,medium-sized,CASSHSRANGYTF,TGTGCCAGCAGCCATAGCAGGGCGAATGGCTACACCTTC
-,TRBV29-1,TRBJ1-1,-,CSVEPTGHQGTEAFF,TGCAGCGTTGAGCCTACAGGGCACCAGGGCACTGAAGCTTTCTTT
-,TRBV5-4,TRBJ2-3,-,CASSANWGREDTQYF,TGTGCCAGCAGCGCTAATTGGGGCCGGGAGGATACGCAGTATTTT
-,TRBV7-2,TRBJ1-2,-,CASSPRGRETPGDYGYTF,TGTGCCAGCAGCCCGCGTGGTAGGGAGACGCCCGGGGACTATGGCTACACCTTC
TRBD2,TRBV7-2,TRBJ2-2,-,CASSFSSRGVGELFF,TGTGCCAGCAGCTTCTCTAGTCGGGGGGTCGGGGAGCTGTTTTTT
TRBD1,TRBV28,TRBJ1-2,-,CASFAKGQSTNYGYTF,TGTGCCAGCTTCGCTAAGGGACAGAGTACTAACTATGGCTACACCTTC
-,TRBV7-2,TRBJ1-5,-,CASSYNILSNQPQHF,TGTGCCAGCAGCTATAACATTTTGAGCAATCAGCCCCAGCATTTT
-,TRBV5-4,TRBJ1-3,once,CASSTSRSSGNTIYF,TGTGCCAGCAGCACCTCTCGGAGCTCTGGAAACACCATATATTTT
TRBD2,TRBV27,TRBJ2-1,-,CASSSTGTSFEQFF,TGTGCCAGCAGTTCTACCGGGACTAGCTTTGAGCAGTTCTTC
TRBD1,TRBV19,TRBJ2-6,-,CASSILTGSTGANVLTF,TGTGCCAGTAGTATCTTGACAGGGTCTACTGGGGCCAACGTCCTGACTTTC
TRBD1,TRBV7-2,TRBJ2-7,-,CASSLGGTGTYEQYF,TGTGCCAGCAGCTTAGGTGGGACAGGTACCTACGAGCAGTACTTC
-,TRBV2,TRBJ1-3,-,CASSLDSTTGNTIYF,TGTGCCAGCAGTTTGGACAGTACTACTGGAAACACCATATATTTT
-,TRBV24-1,TRBJ1-1,-,CATSGRLMGTEAFF,TGTGCCACCAGTGGGAGGCTTATGGGGACTGAAGCTTTCTTT
TRBD1,TRBV2,TRBJ2-3,-,CASNEGAGDTQYF,TGTGCCAGCAACGAGGGGGCGGGAGATACGCAGTATTTT
-,TRBV5-1,TRBJ1-1,-,CASKVQGNTEAFF,TGCGCCAGCAAGGTACAGGGGAACACTGAAGCTTTCTTT
TRBD1,TRBV4-3,TRBJ1-4,-,CASSQDFTGGREKLFF,TGCGCCAGCAGCCAGGATTTTACAGGGGGCAGAGAAAAACTGTTTTTT